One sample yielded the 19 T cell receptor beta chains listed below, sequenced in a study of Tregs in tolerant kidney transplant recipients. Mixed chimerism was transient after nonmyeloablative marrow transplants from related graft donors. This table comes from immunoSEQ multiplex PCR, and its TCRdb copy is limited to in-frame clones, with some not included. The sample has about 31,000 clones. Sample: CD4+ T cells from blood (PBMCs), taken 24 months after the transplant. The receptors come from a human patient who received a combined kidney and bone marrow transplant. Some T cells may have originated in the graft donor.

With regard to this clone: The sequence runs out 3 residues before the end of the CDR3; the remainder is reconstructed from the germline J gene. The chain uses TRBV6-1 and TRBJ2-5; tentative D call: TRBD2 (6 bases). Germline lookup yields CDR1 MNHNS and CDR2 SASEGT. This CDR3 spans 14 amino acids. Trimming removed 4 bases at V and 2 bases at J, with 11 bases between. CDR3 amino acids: CASSGFAGQETQYF. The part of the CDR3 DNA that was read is TGTGCCAGCAGTGGCTTCGCGGGGCAAGAGACC.

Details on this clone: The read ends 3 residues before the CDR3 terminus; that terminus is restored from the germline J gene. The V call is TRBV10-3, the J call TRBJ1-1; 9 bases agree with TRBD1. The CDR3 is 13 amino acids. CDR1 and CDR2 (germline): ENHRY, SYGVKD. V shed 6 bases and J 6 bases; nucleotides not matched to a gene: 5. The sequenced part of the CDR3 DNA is TGTGCCATCAGACTGGACAGGGGCGCTGAA. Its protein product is CAIRLDRGAE. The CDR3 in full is CAIRLDRGAEAFF.

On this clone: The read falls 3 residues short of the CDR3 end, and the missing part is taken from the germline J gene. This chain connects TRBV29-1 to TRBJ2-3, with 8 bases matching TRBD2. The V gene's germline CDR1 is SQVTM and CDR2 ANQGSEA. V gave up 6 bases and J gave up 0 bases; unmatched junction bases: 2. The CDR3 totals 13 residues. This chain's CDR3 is CSVLAGSTDTQYF. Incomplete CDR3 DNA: TGCAGCGTGCTAGCGGGTAGCACAGATACG.

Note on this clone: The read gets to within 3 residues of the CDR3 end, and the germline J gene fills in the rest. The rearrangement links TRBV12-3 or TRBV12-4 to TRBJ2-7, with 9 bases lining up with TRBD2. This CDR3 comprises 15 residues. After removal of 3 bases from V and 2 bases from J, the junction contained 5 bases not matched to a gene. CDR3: CASSFGPSGAYEQYF. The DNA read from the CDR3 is TGTGCCAGCAGTTTCGGTCCTAGCGGGGCCTACGAG.

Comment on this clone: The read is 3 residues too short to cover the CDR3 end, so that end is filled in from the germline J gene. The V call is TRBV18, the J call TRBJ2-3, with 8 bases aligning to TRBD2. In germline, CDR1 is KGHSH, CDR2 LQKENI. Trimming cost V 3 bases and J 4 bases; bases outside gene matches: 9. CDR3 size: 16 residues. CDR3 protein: CASSPVGSGTSDTQYF. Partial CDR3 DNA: TGTGCCAGCTCACCGGTTGGTAGCGGGACTTCAGATACG.

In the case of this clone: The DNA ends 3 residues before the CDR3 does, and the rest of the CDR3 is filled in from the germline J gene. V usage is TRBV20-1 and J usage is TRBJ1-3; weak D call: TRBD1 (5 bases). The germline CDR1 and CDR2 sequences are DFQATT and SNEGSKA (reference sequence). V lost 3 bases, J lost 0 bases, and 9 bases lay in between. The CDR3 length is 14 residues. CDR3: CSARAGGSGNTIYF. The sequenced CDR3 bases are TGCAGTGCTAGGGCGGGGGGCTCTGGAAACACC.

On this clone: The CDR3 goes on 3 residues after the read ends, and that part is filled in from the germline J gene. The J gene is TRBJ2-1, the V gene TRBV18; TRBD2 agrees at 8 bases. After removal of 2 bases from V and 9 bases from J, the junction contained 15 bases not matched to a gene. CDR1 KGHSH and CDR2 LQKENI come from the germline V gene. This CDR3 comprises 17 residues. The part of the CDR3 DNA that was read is TGTGCCAGCTCACCATCCAACCCCCCGGGAGGGGATAGTGAG. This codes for CASSPSNPPGGDSE. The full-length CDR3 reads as CASSPSNPPGGDSEQFF.

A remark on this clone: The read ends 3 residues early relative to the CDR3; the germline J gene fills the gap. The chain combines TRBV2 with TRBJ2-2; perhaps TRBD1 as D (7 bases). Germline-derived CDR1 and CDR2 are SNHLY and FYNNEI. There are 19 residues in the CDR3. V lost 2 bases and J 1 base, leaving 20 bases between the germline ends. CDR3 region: CASSESPLGGQKNTGELFF. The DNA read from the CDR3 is TGTGCCAGCAGTGAAAGTCCCTTGGGGGGACAGAAGAACACCGGGGAG.

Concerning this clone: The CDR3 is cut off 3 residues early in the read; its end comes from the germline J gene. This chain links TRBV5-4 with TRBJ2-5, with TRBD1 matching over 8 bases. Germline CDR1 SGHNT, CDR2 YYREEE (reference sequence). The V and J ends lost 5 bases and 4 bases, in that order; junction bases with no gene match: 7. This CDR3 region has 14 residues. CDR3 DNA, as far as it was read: TGTGCCAGCAGGGACGGACAGGGTGGAGAGACC. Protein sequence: CASRDGQGGET. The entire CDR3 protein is CASRDGQGGETQYF.

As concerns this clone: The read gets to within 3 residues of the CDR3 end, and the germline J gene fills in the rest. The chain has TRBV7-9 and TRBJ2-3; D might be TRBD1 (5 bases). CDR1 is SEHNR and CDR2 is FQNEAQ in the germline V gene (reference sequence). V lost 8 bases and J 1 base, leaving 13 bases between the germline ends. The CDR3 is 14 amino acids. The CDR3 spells CASELQAGTDTQYF. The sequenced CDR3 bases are TGTGCCAGCGAACTACAGGCCGGCACAGATACG.

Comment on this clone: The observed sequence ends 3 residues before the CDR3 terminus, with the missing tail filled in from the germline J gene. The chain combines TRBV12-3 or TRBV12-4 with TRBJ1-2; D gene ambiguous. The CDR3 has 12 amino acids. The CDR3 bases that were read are TGTGCCAGCAGTCCGAGGGTGGGCGGC. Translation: CASSPRVGG. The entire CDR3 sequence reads CASSPRVGGYTF.

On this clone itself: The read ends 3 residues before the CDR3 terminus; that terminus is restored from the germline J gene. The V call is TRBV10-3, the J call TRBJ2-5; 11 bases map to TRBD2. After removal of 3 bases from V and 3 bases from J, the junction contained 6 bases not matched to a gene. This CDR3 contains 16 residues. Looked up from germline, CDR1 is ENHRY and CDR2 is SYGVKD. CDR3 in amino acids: CAISEYSGLAEETQYF. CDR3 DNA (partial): TGTGCCATCAGTGAATATTCGGGACTAGCGGAAGAGACC.

The CDR3 protein is CASSPRPGQGIIGSYNEQFF. CDR3 DNA (partial): TGTGCCAGCTCACCACGCCCGGGACAGGGGATAATTGGATCCTACAATGAG. V usage is TRBV18 and J usage is TRBJ2-1, with TRBD1 identical over 10 bases. The read stops 3 residues short of the end of the CDR3; the missing end is completed from the germline J gene. This CDR3 contains 20 residues. J was trimmed by 1 base and V by 1 base; bases with no gene match: 13. CDR1 KGHSH and CDR2 LQKENI come from the germline V gene.

CDR3 loop: CASSLSDRAEQYF. Partial CDR3 DNA: TGTGCCAGCAGTTTGTCTGACAGGGCCGAG. The chain employs TRBV28 and TRBJ2-7; 7 nucleotides agree with TRBD1. The read ends 3 residues early relative to the CDR3; the germline J gene fills the gap. Germline CDR1 reads MDHEN; CDR2 reads SYDVKM. This CDR3 is 13 amino acids long. The trim removed 3 bases at V and 6 bases at J, leaving 5 bases unmatched.

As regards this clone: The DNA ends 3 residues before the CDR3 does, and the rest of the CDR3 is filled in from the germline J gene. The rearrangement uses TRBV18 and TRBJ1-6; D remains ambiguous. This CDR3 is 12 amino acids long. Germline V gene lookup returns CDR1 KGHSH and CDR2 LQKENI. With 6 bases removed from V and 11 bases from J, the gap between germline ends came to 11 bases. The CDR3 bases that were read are TGTGCCAGCTCGTCGGTCAGCGCACCC. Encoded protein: CASSSVSAP. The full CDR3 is CASSSVSAPLHF.

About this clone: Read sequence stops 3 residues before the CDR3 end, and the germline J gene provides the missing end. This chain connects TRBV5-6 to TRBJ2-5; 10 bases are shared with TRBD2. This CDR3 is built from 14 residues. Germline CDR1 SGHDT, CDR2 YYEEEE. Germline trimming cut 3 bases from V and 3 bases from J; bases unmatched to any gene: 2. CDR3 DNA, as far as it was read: TGTGCCAGCAGCTATGGACTAGCGGAAGAGACC. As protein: CASSYGLAEET. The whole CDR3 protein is CASSYGLAEETQYF.

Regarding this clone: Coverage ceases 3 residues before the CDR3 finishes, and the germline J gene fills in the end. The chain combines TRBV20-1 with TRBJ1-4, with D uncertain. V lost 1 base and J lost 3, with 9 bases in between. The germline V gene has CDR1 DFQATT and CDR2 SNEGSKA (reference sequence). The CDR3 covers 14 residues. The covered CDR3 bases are TGCAGTGCTAGAGTCTTCGGGTCTAATGAAAAA. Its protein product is CSARVFGSNEK. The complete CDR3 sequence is CSARVFGSNEKLFF.

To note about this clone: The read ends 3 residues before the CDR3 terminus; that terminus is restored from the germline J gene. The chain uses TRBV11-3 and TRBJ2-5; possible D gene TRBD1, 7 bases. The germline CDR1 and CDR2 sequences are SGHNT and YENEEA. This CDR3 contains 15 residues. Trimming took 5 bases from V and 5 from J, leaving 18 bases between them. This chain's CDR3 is CASSQGGREGETQYF. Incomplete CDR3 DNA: TGTGCCAGCAGCCAGGGGGGAAGGGAAGGGGAGACC.

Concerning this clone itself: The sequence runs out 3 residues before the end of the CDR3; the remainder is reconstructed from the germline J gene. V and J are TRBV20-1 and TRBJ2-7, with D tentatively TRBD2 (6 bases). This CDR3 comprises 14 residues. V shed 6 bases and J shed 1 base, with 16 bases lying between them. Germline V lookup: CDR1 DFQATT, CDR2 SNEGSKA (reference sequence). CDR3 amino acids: CSAPLGGYSYEQYF. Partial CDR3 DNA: TGCAGTGCCCCCCTGGGGGGTTATTCCTACGAG.